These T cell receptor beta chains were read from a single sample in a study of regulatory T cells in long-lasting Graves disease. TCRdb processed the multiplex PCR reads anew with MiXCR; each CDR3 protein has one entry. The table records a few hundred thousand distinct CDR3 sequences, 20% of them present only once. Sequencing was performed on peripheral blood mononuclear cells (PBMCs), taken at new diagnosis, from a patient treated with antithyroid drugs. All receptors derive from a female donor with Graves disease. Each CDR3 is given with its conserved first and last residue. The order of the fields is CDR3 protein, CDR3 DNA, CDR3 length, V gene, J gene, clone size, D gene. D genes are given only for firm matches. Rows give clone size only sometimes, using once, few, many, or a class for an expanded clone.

CDR3: CASSLGLIAPYNEQFF; DNA: TGTGCCAGCAGCTTGGGATTGATAGCCCCTTACAATGAGCAGTTCTTC; length: 16; V: TRBV5-8; J: TRBJ2-1; size: many; D: .
CDR3: CASSRGPTPGTDTQYF; DNA: TGTGCCAGCAGCCGGGGACCCACGCCGGGCACAGATACGCAGTATTTT; length: 16; V: TRBV7-3; J: TRBJ2-3; size: .; D: .
CDR3: CAITEGSGEYNEQFF; DNA: TGTGCCATCACCGAGGGTAGCGGGGAGTACAATGAGCAGTTCTTC; length: 15; V: TRBV10-3; J: TRBJ2-1; size: medium-sized; D: TRBD2
CDR3: CASSSSLGLEQYF; DNA: TGTGCCAGCAGCTCTTCCCTAGGTCTCGAGCAGTACTTC; length: 13; V: TRBV11-3; J: TRBJ2-7; size: many; D: .
CDR3: CASSRGHPYQETQYF; DNA: TGCGCCAGCAGCCGCGGACATCCGTACCAAGAGACCCAGTACTTC; length: 15; V: TRBV4-1; J: TRBJ2-5; size: .; D: .
CDR3: CSVLTGTGRTYEQYF; DNA: TGCAGCGTTTTAACCGGGACAGGGCGAACCTACGAGCAGTACTTC; length: 15; V: TRBV29-1; J: TRBJ2-7; size: many; D: TRBD1
CDR3: CASSPQRERSTDTQYF; DNA: TGTGCCAGCAGCCCCCAGCGGGAGCGCAGCACAGATACGCAGTATTTT; length: 16; V: TRBV7-9; J: TRBJ2-3; size: many; D: TRBD2
CDR3: CASSLRDAYGYTF; DNA: TGTGCCAGCAGCCTCCGGGACGCCTATGGCTACACCTTC; length: 13; V: TRBV6-1; J: TRBJ1-2; size: few; D: .
CDR3: CASSLASGTQYF; DNA: TGTGCCAGCAGTTTAGCTAGCGGGACCCAGTACTTC; length: 12; V: TRBV12-3/TRBV12-4; J: TRBJ2-5; size: many; D: .
CDR3: CASSSRDTDTQYF; DNA: TGTGCCAGCAGCTCCCGTGACACAGATACGCAGTATTTT; length: 13; V: TRBV7-6; J: TRBJ2-3; size: .; D: .
CDR3: CASSIGRGGNEQFF; DNA: TGTGCCAGTAGTATTGGCAGGGGAGGAAATGAGCAGTTCTTC; length: 14; V: TRBV19; J: TRBJ2-1; size: many; D: .
CDR3: CASSQASGSKDEQFF; DNA: TGTGCCAGCAGCCAGGCGAGCGGCAGTAAGGATGAGCAGTTCTTC; length: 15; V: TRBV3-1; J: TRBJ2-1; size: many; D: .
CDR3: CASSGRYTEAFF; DNA: TGTGCCAGCAGCGGACGTTACACTGAAGCTTTCTTT; length: 12; V: TRBV6-2/TRBV6-3; J: TRBJ1-1; size: many; D: .
CDR3: CASSLERTGELFF; DNA: TGCGCCAGCAGCTTGGAGAGAACCGGGGAGCTGTTTTTT; length: 13; V: TRBV5-1; J: TRBJ2-2; size: many; D: .
CDR3: CASSLLVGRNIQYF; DNA: TGTGCCAGCAGTTTATTAGTTGGTCGGAACATTCAGTACTTC; length: 14; V: TRBV12-3/TRBV12-4; J: TRBJ2-4; size: .; D: .
CDR3: CASSLGGSGYGYTF; DNA: TGTGCCAGCAGCTTAGGGGGAAGTGGCTATGGCTACACCTTC; length: 14; V: TRBV7-2; J: TRBJ1-2; size: many; D: .
CDR3: CSGGQIQETQYF; DNA: TGCAGCGGGGGACAGATCCAAGAGACCCAGTACTTC; length: 12; V: TRBV29-1; J: TRBJ2-5; size: .; D: TRBD1
CDR3: CAWSVPGTGGEQYF; DNA: TGTGCCTGGAGTGTACCCGGGACAGGGGGTGAGCAGTACTTC; length: 14; V: TRBV30; J: TRBJ2-7; size: many; D: TRBD1
CDR3: CASSLLSSNGYTF; DNA: TGTGCCAGCAGCTTACTTTCGTCAAATGGCTACACCTTC; length: 13; V: TRBV7-2; J: TRBJ1-2; size: many; D: .
CDR3: CASSADTTNTEAFF; DNA: TGTGCCAGCAGCGCTGACACAACGAACACTGAAGCTTTCTTT; length: 14; V: TRBV6-1; J: TRBJ1-1; size: many; D: .
CDR3: CASNLGGWTEAFF; DNA: TGTGCCAGCAACCTAGGGGGATGGACTGAAGCTTTCTTT; length: 13; V: TRBV6-1; J: TRBJ1-1; size: many; D: .
CDR3: CASSAGTGETGELFF; DNA: TGTGCCAGCAGTGCCGGGACAGGGGAAACCGGGGAGCTGTTTTTT; length: 15; V: TRBV6-4; J: TRBJ2-2; size: .; D: TRBD1
CDR3: CASSPGTGGWGPQHF; DNA: TGCGCCAGCAGCCCCGGGACAGGGGGATGGGGGCCCCAGCATTTT; length: 15; V: TRBV4-1; J: TRBJ1-5; size: many; D: TRBD1
CDR3: CASKTGWSYNSPLHF; DNA: TGTGCCAGCAAGACAGGGTGGTCCTATAATTCACCCCTCCACTTT; length: 15; V: TRBV4-2; J: TRBJ1-6; size: many; D: TRBD1
CDR3: CASSRDVGNTIYF; DNA: TGTGCCAGCAGCCGGGACGTCGGAAACACCATATATTTT; length: 13; V: TRBV7-2; J: TRBJ1-3; size: few; D: .
CDR3: CASSLAMGGEQFF; DNA: TGCGCCAGCAGCTTGGCCATGGGTGGTGAGCAGTTCTTC; length: 13; V: TRBV5-1; J: TRBJ2-1; size: .; D: .
CDR3: CASSAQSTDNYGYTF; DNA: TGTGCCAGCAGCGCGCAGAGTACCGATAACTATGGCTACACCTTC; length: 15; V: TRBV9; J: TRBJ1-2; size: many; D: .
CDR3: CASSPRASRVGNTIYF; DNA: TGTGCCAGCAGCCCTCGGGCCTCGAGGGTTGGAAACACCATATATTTT; length: 16; V: TRBV9; J: TRBJ1-3; size: many; D: .
CDR3: CASSLSGTGLSSSGNTIYF; DNA: TGCGCCAGCAGCTTGTCCGGGACAGGCCTTTCGTCCTCTGGAAACACCATATATTTT; length: 19; V: TRBV5-1; J: TRBJ1-3; size: many; D: TRBD1